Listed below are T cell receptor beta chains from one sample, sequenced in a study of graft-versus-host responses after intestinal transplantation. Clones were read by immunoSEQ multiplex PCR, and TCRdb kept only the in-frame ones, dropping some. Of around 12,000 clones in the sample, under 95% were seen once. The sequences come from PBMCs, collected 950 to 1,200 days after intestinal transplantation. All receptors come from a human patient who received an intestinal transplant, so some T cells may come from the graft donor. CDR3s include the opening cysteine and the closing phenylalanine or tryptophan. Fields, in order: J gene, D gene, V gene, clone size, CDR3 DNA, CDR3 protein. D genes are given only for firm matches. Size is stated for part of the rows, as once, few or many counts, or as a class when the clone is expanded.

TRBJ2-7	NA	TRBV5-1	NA	TGCGCCAGCAGCTTGGCGGCAGTGGACTACGAGCAGTACTTC	CASSLAAVDYEQYF
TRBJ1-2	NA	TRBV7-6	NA	TGTGCCAGCAGTGGAGACTCTAATGCCTATGGCTACACCTTC	CASSGDSNAYGYTF
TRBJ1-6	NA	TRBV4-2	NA	TGTGCCAGCAGCCAAGGGGCAGTTTCACCCCTCCACTTT	CASSQGAVSPLHF
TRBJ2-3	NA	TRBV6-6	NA	TGTGCCAGCAGTTACTCGATCCAGGGTGGGGATACGCAGTATTTT	CASSYSIQGGDTQYF
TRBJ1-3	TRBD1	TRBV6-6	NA	TGTGCCAGCAGGACCGGACAGGGGGCTGGCACCATATATTTT	CASRTGQGAGTIYF
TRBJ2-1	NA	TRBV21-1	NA	TGTGCCAGCAGCAAACAATACAATGAGCAGTTCTTC	CASSKQYNEQFF
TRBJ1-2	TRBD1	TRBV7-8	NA	TGTGCCAGCAGCTTAGATGCGGTTCCGACAGGGGGTGGCTACACCTTC	CASSLDAVPTGGGYTF
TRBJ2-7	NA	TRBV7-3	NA	TGTGCCAGCAGCTTAAGGCCCCCCGGGGCTGGGTACGAGCAGTACTTC	CASSLRPPGAGYEQYF
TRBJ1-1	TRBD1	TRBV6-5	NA	TGTGCCAGCAGTTACGGGGGGACAGGGGAAGCTTTCTTT	CASSYGGTGEAFF
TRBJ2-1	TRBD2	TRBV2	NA	TGTGCCAGCAGTGGTGGGACTATCTACAATGAGCAGTTCTTC	CASSGGTIYNEQFF
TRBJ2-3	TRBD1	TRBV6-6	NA	TGTGCCAGCAGTTACCGCAGAGGGGGCGCAGATACGCAGTATTTT	CASSYRRGGADTQYF
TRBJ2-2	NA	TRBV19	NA	TGTGCCAGTAGCCGTGACCTGGAGCTGTTTTTT	CASSRDLELFF
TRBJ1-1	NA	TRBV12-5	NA	TGTGCTAGTGGTTTGGCGGGGGGCACTGAAGCTTTCTTT	CASGLAGGTEAFF
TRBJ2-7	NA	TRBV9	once	TGTGCCAGCAGCCCCCAGGACAGCCTCTACGAACAGTACTTC	CASSPQDSLYEQYF
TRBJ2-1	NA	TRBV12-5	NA	TGTGCTAGTGGTCAAGACGTCTACAACAATGAGCAGTTCTTC	CASGQDVYNNEQFF
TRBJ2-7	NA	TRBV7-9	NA	TGTGCCAGCAGCTTAGCGCGGGCTCACCACGGGATTTACGAGCAGTACTTC	CASSLARAHHGIYEQYF
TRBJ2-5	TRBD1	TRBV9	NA	TGTGCCAGCAGCCCCTGGGACAGTCAAGAGACCCAGTACTTC	CASSPWDSQETQYF
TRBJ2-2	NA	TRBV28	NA	TGTGCCAGCAGTTGGACGGTGAACACCGGGGAGCTGTTTTTT	CASSWTVNTGELFF
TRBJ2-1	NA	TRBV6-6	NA	TGTGCCAGCATACTCGGGGCAGGCAATGAGCAGTTCTTC	CASILGAGNEQFF
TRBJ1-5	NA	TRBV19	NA	TGTGCCAGTAGTATGGTAGGGGCTGGGGGGAATCAGCCCCAGCATTTT	CASSMVGAGGNQPQHF
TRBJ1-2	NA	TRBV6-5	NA	TGTGCCAGCAGTTTGCATGGACGGGGCTCATATGGCTACACCTTC	CASSLHGRGSYGYTF